These 25 T cell receptor beta chains were all obtained from the same sample, sequenced in a study of vaccination effects on CD4 cells after COVID-19. Clones were sequenced by immunoSEQ multiplex PCR, and TCRdb holds only the in-frame ones, with some missing. The repertoire includes 25,000 to 35,000 clones, approximately 70% of them detected once, and 28% sits in the top ten. Their specific antigens are unknown. Sequencing in the ViraFEST assay came after antigen-specific CD4+ T cells had been expanded with viral peptide pools, which were used to stimulate PBMC. Subsequent to roughly 9 days of culture, CD4+ T cells were isolated. PCR showed that the person got SARS-CoV-2 infection at some point between March and December 2020. The specimen comprised CD4+ T cells from PBMCs cultured with a peptide pool, sampled before COVID-19 vaccination. These receptors were obtained from a human donor who had a prior SARS-CoV-2 infection.

The V gene is TRBV7-6, the J gene TRBJ2-5, with TRBD2 matching over 13 bases. Germline V gene lookup returns CDR1 SGHVS and CDR2 FNYEAQ. This CDR3 has 16 amino acids. V was pared by 3 bases and J by 5 bases, with 6 bases of the junction left unmatched. The CDR3, as DNA: TGTGCCAGCAGCTTCGCCGGGACTAGCGGGGTGGAGACCCAGTACTTC. As protein: CASSFAGTSGVETQYF.

J is TRBJ2-1 and V is TRBV7-3; D remains ambiguous. Trimming stripped 2 bases from V and 2 bases from J, with 10 bases between. CDR1 and CDR2 (germline): SGHTA, FQGTGA. This CDR3 contains 15 residues. CDR3 nucleotide sequence: TGTGCCAGCAGCTTATATGGGGAAACCTACAATGAGCAGTTCTTC. Translated: CASSLYGETYNEQFF.

A word on this clone: Mismatch with germline at one junction end may stem from a read error. The chain carries TRBV7-7 and TRBJ2-2; TRBD2 matches 9 bases. The CDR3 spans 20 residues. Germline-derived CDR1 and CDR2 are SSHAT and FNYEAQ (reference sequence). CDR3: CASSLGPIGGGGRNTGELFF. CDR3 nucleotide sequence: TGTGCTAGCAGCTTGGGCCCTATCGGCGGGGGGGGACGGAACACCGGGGAGCTGTTTTTT.

This clone was seen more than once but under ten times. The rearrangement uses TRBV19 and TRBJ2-3, with TRBD2 identical over 10 bases. With 5 bases clipped from V and 4 bases from J, the junction kept 6 bases outside the gene matches. Looked up from germline, CDR1 is LNHDA and CDR2 is SQIVND (reference sequence). This CDR3 has 15 amino acids. In DNA, the CDR3 is TGTGCCAGTAGTTACCCTAGCGGGAGCTCAGATACGCAGTATTTT. Its protein is CASSYPSGSSDTQYF.

The V and J genes are TRBV3-1 (or the pseudogene TRBV3-2) and TRBJ1-3; no firm D call. Per germline, CDR1 LGHDT and CDR2 YNNKEL (reference sequence). The length of the CDR3 is 15 residues. The V end was cut by 0 bases, the J end by 4 bases, with 10 bases between. The CDR3 sequence: CASSQDSGLGNTIYF. In nucleotides, the CDR3 is TGTGCCAGCAGCCAAGATTCGGGGTTGGGAAACACCATATATTTT.

V gene TRBV12-5 combines with J gene TRBJ2-3; D possibly uses TRBD1 or TRBD2 (6 bases each). V was trimmed by 0 bases and J by 2 bases, leaving 15 bases between them. CDR1 and CDR2 from the germline V gene are LGHNT and FRNRAP. This CDR3 region has 17 residues. CDR3 in amino acids: CASGLVRQAGHTDTQYF. The CDR3 DNA reads TGTGCTAGTGGTTTGGTACGTCAGGCGGGACACACAGATACGCAGTATTTT.

There are a few counts of this clone. This chain connects TRBV20-1 to TRBJ2-7; D call uncertain. V shed 0 bases and J shed 6 bases, with 6 bases lying between them. Looked up from germline, CDR1 is DFQATT and CDR2 is SNEGSKA (reference sequence). The CDR3 contains 11 residues. CDR3 sequence (DNA): TGCAGTGCTAGAGATGTGGGCGAGCAGTACTTC. This translates into CSARDVGEQYF.

This clone has more than one count but fewer than ten. The gene calls are TRBV30 and TRBJ1-2; a possible D gene is TRBD1 (6 bases). The CDR3 is 13 residues long. The V gene lost 4 bases and the J gene lost 3 bases, with 12 bases spanning the gap. Germline CDR1 reads GTSNPN; CDR2 reads SVGIG (reference sequence). The CDR3 DNA reads as TGTGCCTGGATTCGGGACAAGGACTATGGCTACACCTTC. It codes for CAWIRDKDYGYTF.

The rearrangement joins TRBV7-9 to TRBJ2-3, with 7 bases that match TRBD2. The CDR3 runs to 16 residues. CDR1 is SEHNR and CDR2 is FQNEAQ in the germline V gene (reference sequence). V shed 2 bases, J shed 1 base, and the junction held 6 bases outside the gene matches. This chain's CDR3 is CASSLNRLAGTDTQYF. CDR3 DNA: TGTGCCAGCAGCTTAAATAGGCTAGCGGGCACAGATACGCAGTATTTT.

This clone has only a few counts. This chain joins TRBV13 and TRBJ2-7; 8 bases align to TRBD1. The length of the CDR3 is 15 residues. After removal of 3 bases from V and 4 bases from J, the junction contained 8 bases not matched to a gene. Germline CDR1 and CDR2: PRHDT and FYEKMQ (reference sequence). CDR3 coding DNA: TGTGCCAGCAGCTTGAACAGGGGGAACTCATACGAGCAGTACTTC. It encodes CASSLNRGNSYEQYF.

This clone has a handful of counts. The chain combines TRBV5-4 with TRBJ1-6, with TRBD1 as a possible D gene (5 bases). The germline gives CDR1 SGHNT, CDR2 YYREEE (reference sequence). Trimming stripped 4 bases from V and 5 bases from J, with 13 bases between. This CDR3 region has 15 residues. The CDR3 loop reads CASSPGWGDNSPLHF. DNA of the CDR3: TGTGCCAGCAGCCCCGGGTGGGGGGATAATTCACCCCTCCACTTT.

This clone was seen only a few times. This chain joins TRBV19 and TRBJ2-1; 12 nucleotides line up with TRBD2. The CDR3 spans 17 residues. Germline V gene lookup returns CDR1 LNHDA and CDR2 SQIVND (reference sequence). The trim removed 3 bases at V and 2 bases at J, leaving 5 bases unmatched. The CDR3 sequence is CASSMRLAGDTYNEQFF. DNA of the CDR3: TGTGCCAGTAGTATGCGACTAGCGGGAGACACCTACAATGAGCAGTTCTTC. Looking up the rest from reference TRBV19 and TRBJ2-1 gives the full variable domain: DGGITQSPKYLFRKEGQNVTLSCEQNLNHDAMYWYRQDPGQGLRLIYYSQIVNDFQKGDIAEGYSVSREKKESFPLTVTSAQKNPTAFYLCASSMRLAGDTYNEQFFGPGTRLTVL.

The J gene is TRBJ2-3, the V gene TRBV11-1; 10 positions match TRBD1. Trimming removed 2 bases from V and 3 bases from J; junction bases left unmatched: 2. The CDR3 is 15 amino acids. CDR1 is SGHAT, CDR2 FQDESV, per germline (reference sequence). CDR3 amino acids: CASSLRQGATDTQYF. The CDR3 DNA is TGTGCCAGCAGCTTACGACAGGGGGCAACAGATACGCAGTATTTT.

The CDR3 is CASSTRTRGNEQFF. CDR3 nucleotides: TGTGCCAGCAGCACCCGGACTAGGGGTAATGAGCAGTTCTTC. The V and J genes are TRBV11-1 and TRBJ2-1, with 7 bases identical to TRBD2. Germline-derived CDR1 and CDR2 are SGHAT and FQDESV (reference sequence). The CDR3 is 14 amino acids. V trimming: 5 bases; J trimming: 7 bases; junction bases outside the gene matches: 8. The full variable domain, completed using reference TRBV11-1 and TRBJ2-1, is EAEVAQSPRYKITEKSQAVAFWCDPISGHATLYWYRQILGQGPELLVQFQDESVVDDSQLPKDRFSAERLKGVDSTLKIQPAELGDSAMYLCASSTRTRGNEQFFGPGTRLTVL.

This rearrangement joins TRBV20-1 to TRBJ2-3; D is possibly TRBD1 or TRBD2 (7 bases each). CDR3 length: 14 residues. Germline V gene lookup returns CDR1 DFQATT and CDR2 SNEGSKA (reference sequence). V dropped 3 bases and J dropped 5 bases, with 15 bases sitting between them. The CDR3 here is CSASVPGGEDTQYF. The CDR3 nucleotides read TGCAGTGCTAGTGTTCCAGGGGGGGAAGATACGCAGTATTTT.

The chain carries TRBV18 and TRBJ1-1; TRBD1 matches 8 bases. Trimming at V came to 5 bases and at J to 0 bases, leaving 11 bases not matched to a gene. Germline V lookup: CDR1 KGHSH, CDR2 LQKENI. The CDR3 is 17 amino acids. Here the CDR3 DNA reads TGTGCCAGCTCATCGAGACAGGGGATTAATATGAACACTGAAGCTTTCTTT. Translating it yields CASSSRQGINMNTEAFF. Combining the CDR3 with reference TRBV18 and TRBJ1-1 gives the whole variable domain NAGVMQNPRHLVRRRGQEARLRCSPMKGHSHVYWYRQLPEEGLKFMVYLQKENIIDESGMPKERFSAEFPKEGPSILRIQQVVRGDSAAYFCASSSRQGINMNTEAFFGQGTRLTVV.

This chain joins TRBV27 and TRBJ1-5; a possible D gene is TRBD1 (5 bases). Between the trimmed V and J ends, which lost 7 bases and 0 bases, there was a span of 13 bases. Germline loops: CDR1 MNHEY, CDR2 SMNVEV (reference sequence). The CDR3 runs 15 residues. The CDR3 here is CASTDRENSNQPQHF. The CDR3 nucleotides read TGTGCCAGCACCGACAGAGAAAATAGCAATCAGCCCCAGCATTTT.

V is TRBV6-6 and J is TRBJ1-6; 9 bases align to TRBD1. This CDR3 comprises 19 residues. Germline V gene sequence: CDR1 MNHNY, CDR2 SVGAGI (reference sequence). Trimming cost V 5 bases and J 3 bases; bases outside gene matches: 14. CDR3 in amino acids: CASSHEYYTGQGYNSPLHF. The CDR3 DNA sequence: TGTGCCAGCAGTCATGAGTACTACACGGGACAGGGCTATAATTCACCCCTCCACTTT.

J is TRBJ1-2 and V is TRBV28; TRBD1 might be the D (5 bases). CDR3 size: 12 residues. The germline V and J ends were trimmed by 4 bases and 8 bases, with 11 bases remaining between them. Per the germline V gene, CDR1 is MDHEN and CDR2 is SYDVKM. The CDR3 DNA reads TGTGCCAGCAGTTCCAGGGACGGGGGCTACACCTTC. Translated, it gives CASSSRDGGYTF.

A few counts support this clone. V is TRBV29-1 and J is TRBJ2-7, with D perhaps matching TRBD2 (6 bases). V was trimmed by 4 bases and J by 2 bases, leaving 12 bases between them. Germline CDR1 SQVTM, CDR2 ANQGSEA. This CDR3 contains 13 residues. The CDR3 reads CSVAGGTAYEQYF. CDR3 in DNA: TGCAGCGTTGCTGGCGGGACCGCCTACGAGCAGTACTTC.

The table lists this clone with a few counts. The genes are TRBV9 and TRBJ2-2; D tentatively reads TRBD1 or TRBD2 (5 bases each). The CDR3 totals 17 residues. Per the germline V gene, CDR1 is SGDLS and CDR2 is YYNGEE. Trimming removed 3 bases from V and 4 bases from J, with 19 bases in between. CDR3 nucleotides: TGTGCCAGCAGCGCTACCGGAGGCCCGACAGCCACCGGGGAGCTGTTTTTT. It specifies CASSATGGPTATGELFF.

The rearrangement links TRBV27 to TRBJ2-1; D is unresolved. The V gene lost 6 bases and the J gene lost 1 base, with 10 bases spanning the gap. This CDR3 has 14 amino acids. Germline V gene lookup returns CDR1 MNHEY and CDR2 SMNVEV (reference sequence). The CDR3 spells CASSPHGSYNEQFF. CDR3 in DNA: TGTGCCAGCAGCCCCCACGGATCCTACAATGAGCAGTTCTTC.

J is TRBJ1-1 and V is TRBV6-1; D is perhaps TRBD1 (6 bases). The CDR3 length is 15 residues. CDR1 is MNHNS and CDR2 is SASEGT in the germline V gene. V shed 1 base and J shed 4 bases, with 13 bases lying between them. The CDR3, as DNA: TGTGCCAGCAGTGAAGTTCAGGGGTCGGGCACTGAAGCTTTCTTT. It specifies CASSEVQGSGTEAFF.

V gene TRBV7-3 combines with J gene TRBJ2-3, with D possibly matching TRBD2 (5 bases). CDR3 length: 17 residues. Germline V lookup: CDR1 SGHTA, CDR2 FQGTGA. V lost 5 bases to trimming and J lost 2 bases, with 20 bases between them. DNA of the CDR3: TGTGCCAGCAGCCCCTACCGCGGACTCTATTCCACAGATACGCAGTATTTT. Protein sequence: CASSPYRGLYSTDTQYF. Based on the CDR3 plus reference TRBV7-3 and TRBJ2-3, the full variable domain is GAGVSQTPSNKVTEKGKYVELRCDPISGHTALYWYRQSLGQGPEFLIYFQGTGAADDSGLPNDRFFAVRPEGSVSTLKIQRTERGDSAVYLCASSPYRGLYSTDTQYFGPGTRLTVL.

The rearrangement uses TRBV4-2 and TRBJ1-5; 10 positions agree with TRBD1. Trimming took 6 bases from V and 1 from J; bases not matched to a gene: 15. Germline V lookup: CDR1 LGHNA, CDR2 YNFKEQ. The length of the CDR3 is 19 residues. The CDR3 spells CASRIKATGGDGSNQPQHF. As DNA, the CDR3 is TGTGCCAGCAGAATAAAAGCGACAGGGGGCGATGGGAGCAATCAGCCCCAGCATTTT.